One and the same sample provided the 5 T cell receptor beta chains below, sequenced in a study of blood T cell repertoires in COVID-19. The method was immunoSEQ multiplex PCR; TCRdb's version includes in-frame clones alone and lacks a portion of them. The sample has approximately 88,000 clones, about 78% seen once; the top ten hold roughly 8.6%. Sequences were obtained from peripheral blood. These receptors came from a man over 45 who had recovered from COVID-19.

The chain recombines TRBV3-1 (or the pseudogene TRBV3-2) with TRBJ1-3; D gene uncertain. The CDR3 runs to 13 residues. Looked up from germline, CDR1 is LGHDT and CDR2 is YNNKEL (reference sequence). The ends were cut back, 5 bases at V and 2 bases at J, with 7 bases in the middle. Written as DNA, the CDR3 is TGTGCCAGCAGCTATAACACTGGAAACACCATATATTTT. Translating gives CASSYNTGNTIYF.

The chain joins TRBV3-1 (or the pseudogene TRBV3-2) to TRBJ2-1, with 10 bases identical to TRBD1. There are 20 residues in the CDR3. Germline V gives CDR1 LGHDT, CDR2 YNNKEL (reference sequence). The junction had 18 bases not matched to a gene; V was cut back by 3 bases and J by 4 bases. The CDR3 DNA is TGTGCCAGCAGCCACTCTTTGGGACAGGGGTATAGGGCCCCATACAATGAGCAGTTCTTC. It specifies CASSHSLGQGYRAPYNEQFF.

The V and J genes are TRBV10-3 and TRBJ1-5; 8 nucleotides line up with TRBD1. The CDR3 is made up of 13 amino acids. Germline loops: CDR1 ENHRY, CDR2 SYGVKD. Losses at the gene ends were 4 bases for V and 8 bases for J; bases not matched to a gene: 4. The CDR3 bases are TGTGCCATCAGTGCGATACAGGGGGAGCCCCAGCATTTT. Its protein is CAISAIQGEPQHF.

The chain recombines TRBV3-1 (or the pseudogene TRBV3-2) with TRBJ2-1; 14 bases align to TRBD2. V shed 7 bases, J shed 9 bases, and the junction held 8 bases outside the gene matches. The CDR3 runs 15 residues. CDR1 and CDR2 from the germline V gene are LGHDT and YNNKEL (reference sequence). The CDR3 coding sequence is TGTGCCAGCACCCTGGGACTAGCGGGGGTCGGTGAGCAGTTCTTC. It encodes CASTLGLAGVGEQFF.

This clone was recorded a few times. The same CDR3 can be traced to other DNA sequences in this sample. The chain recombines TRBV19 with TRBJ2-7; TRBD2 agrees at 10 bases. CDR1 and CDR2 from the germline V gene are LNHDA and SQIVND (reference sequence). The CDR3 is 15 residues long. The J segment lost 4 bases and the V segment lost 4 bases, leaving 7 bases of the junction unmatched. The CDR3 nucleotides read TGTGCCAGTAGTACCCGGACTAGCGGCACTTACGAGCAGTACTTC. Protein product: CASSTRTSGTYEQYF.